The clone carrying this TCR beta chain was seen only once. This record comes from a study of cytomegalovirus exposure and HLA in healthy donors. This CDR3 has 15 residues. Germline V gene lookup returns CDR1 SNHLY and CDR2 FYNNEI. After removal of 6 bases from V and 4 bases from J, the junction contained 8 bases not matched to a gene. Primers: 60 Vbeta forward and 13 Jbeta reverse. Generated by immunoSEQ multiplex PCR, the TCRdb table keeps only in-frame clones and is missing some. There are over 110,000 clones in the sample; approximately 78% occur only once, and about 6.8% lies in the top ten. The sequenced sample consisted of PBMCs. The chain is built from TRBV2 and TRBJ2-1; 8 bases align to TRBD2. The source is a woman aged 40 to 55 in good health and CMV-seropositive. The CDR3 DNA reads TGTGCCAGCAGCCGACTAGCGTCCGATTACAATGAGCAGTTCTTC. Its protein is CASSRLASDYNEQFF.